This TCR beta chain was profiled in a study of memory CD4+ T cells and cytomegalovirus serostatus. Study-wide context: Healthy Belgian adult donors included several CMV-positive and 24 CMV-negative people. Regarding the study as a whole: CMV serostatus prediction reached median AUC around 0.94, or 0.89 with US-trained model.

The sort gate was single viable CD3+CD4+CD8-CD45RO+ cells for memory CD4+ T cells. Positive selection with CD4 microbeads enriched total CD4+ T cells. With regard to this clone: Its antigen is not identified.

As processed by the authors: Out-of-frame sequences were removed, leaving roughly 2.1 million distinct TCRbeta sequences. Clones were read by immunoSEQ multiplex PCR, and TCRdb kept only the in-frame ones, dropping some. From that table come the V and J calls and clone size; the DNA was used to work out D and trimming. Of about 60,000 clones listed, less than 85% are singletons. Germline CDR1 is SNHLY and CDR2 is FYNNEI. Trimming cost V 6 bases and J 8 bases, with 20 bases left between them. The CDR3 runs 15 residues. The material sequenced was memory CD4+ T cells from blood. The chain carries TRBV2 and TRBJ2-1, with D tentatively TRBD2 (6 bases). The clonotype comes from an adult in good health and CMV-seronegative. Some clones in this sample may be carry-over from other donors' samples. CDR3 DNA sequence: TGTGCCAGCAGCATCCGGAGGGCCGGTGCGGATGAGCAGTTCTTC. Translated: CASSIRRAGADEQFF.